This is a list of T cell receptor beta chains from one sample in a study of vaccination and CD4 T cells after COVID-19. TCRdb called the PCR reads again in MiXCR, with one record for every CDR3 protein. The data hold almost 15,000 distinct CDR3 sequences, with 30% observed a single time. Which antigens these TCRs recognize remains unknown. The sample comprised cultured CD4+ T cells from blood. These receptors were collected from a human donor with COVID-19. CDR3s include the opening cysteine and the closing phenylalanine or tryptophan. Fields, in order: V gene, clone size, J gene, CDR3 protein. Rows give clone size only sometimes, using once, few, many, or a class for an expanded clone.

>TRBV18|NA|TRBJ1-5
CASSPRDSPDQPQHF
>TRBV6-1|NA|TRBJ1-1
CASSRGVNTEAFF
>TRBV7-9|NA|TRBJ1-6
CASSPDRVDSPLHF
>TRBV7-9|once|TRBJ2-3
CASSLKLPSTDTQYF
>TRBV7-2|NA|TRBJ2-3
CASSLSGSTDTQYF
>TRBV11-2|few|TRBJ1-2
CASSSLRGTSMMGYTF
>TRBV7-2|NA|TRBJ2-7
CASPGSYEQYF
>TRBV15|NA|TRBJ2-7
CATSTRDRGNYEQYF
>TRBV5-1|NA|TRBJ2-7
CASSPGLTLRGEQYF
>TRBV6-1|NA|TRBJ2-7
CASSPPVPPYEQYF
>TRBV6-1|large|TRBJ2-3
CASSGIDRGLAGGLTDTQYF
>TRBV6-1|NA|TRBJ2-7
CASKRQVTYEQYF
>TRBV15|medium-sized|TRBJ1-5
CATSSSGRRDQPQHF
>TRBV20-1|few|TRBJ2-3
CSARADRGRTDTQYF
>TRBV20-1|NA|TRBJ2-1
CSANSPGTGDEQFF
>TRBV28|NA|TRBJ1-4
CASSTIAGGNEKLFF
>TRBV30|NA|TRBJ1-5
CAWSVGNSNQPQHF
>TRBV7-9|NA|TRBJ1-4
CASSSPQEKLFF
>TRBV6-1|few|TRBJ1-5
CASSESHQPQHF
>TRBV27|few|TRBJ2-5
CASSLQTPRGPQYF
>TRBV6-1|medium-sized|TRBJ2-3
CASSDTAGADTQYF
>TRBV29-1|NA|TRBJ2-4
CSVIRGKNIQYF
>TRBV20-1|NA|TRBJ2-4
CSARDSGRGAKNIQYF
>TRBV2|NA|TRBJ1-2
CASRMGTRTYGYTF
>TRBV11-2|few|TRBJ2-3
CASSLMTGTSAGRTQYF
>TRBV28|NA|TRBJ2-7
CASSLRDRANEQYF
>TRBV29-1|NA|TRBJ2-7
CSVVGALFNEQYF
>TRBV7-6|few|TRBJ1-6
CASSRGLGSPLHF
>TRBV20-1|large|TRBJ2-5
CSASRVGGFSGETQYF
>TRBV6-1|NA|TRBJ1-5
CASSTHSSNQPQHF
>TRBV5-5|NA|TRBJ2-2
CASSPGTGAAGELFF
>TRBV7-2|few|TRBJ2-2
CASSSGLVTGELFF
>TRBV27|few|TRBJ1-1
CASRRGRTDMNTEAFF
>TRBV12-3/TRBV12-4|NA|TRBJ2-7
CASSLGRRISSYEQYF
>TRBV7-2|few|TRBJ1-2
CASSPRDTSNYGYTF
>TRBV4-1|NA|TRBJ2-5
CASSSPDRAAETQYF
>TRBV20-1|few|TRBJ2-7
CSGRSGPGGPYEQYF
>TRBV6-1|NA|TRBJ2-5
CASSPLAGGETQYF
>TRBV7-9|NA|TRBJ2-3
CASSPHLGAPTDTQYF
>TRBV9|medium-sized|TRBJ2-1
CASSGAAGGGEQFF
>TRBV5-4|NA|TRBJ2-3
CASSLVAGGRDTQYF
>TRBV28|NA|TRBJ2-2
CASSLISGRTGELFF
>TRBV6-1|NA|TRBJ2-2
CASSQDRTGANTGELFF
>TRBV19|few|TRBJ2-3
CASSINSAVDTQYF
>TRBV12-3/TRBV12-4|NA|TRBJ1-1
CASSSRTVMNTEAFF
>TRBV7-9|NA|TRBJ2-1
CASSLDAPSRNEQFF
>TRBV28|NA|TRBJ1-1
CASSFPKDDSHSSGAFF
>TRBV5-1|NA|TRBJ2-3
CASSSVPSGAGADTQYF
>TRBV10-1|few|TRBJ1-1
CASQGRDTEAFF
>TRBV7-9|few|TRBJ1-2
CASSLTGLDYGYTF
>TRBV20-1|NA|TRBJ2-3
CSAPLMAGTDTQYF
>TRBV7-3|NA|TRBJ2-2
CASSVRVTGELFF
>TRBV5-1|NA|TRBJ2-3
CASSLRGTSTDTQYF